The 18 T cell receptor beta chains reported below all come from one sample, sequenced in a study of T-cell reconstitution after alpha-beta-depleted transplantation in children. A library of TCRbeta sequences, prepared with unique molecular identifiers, was generated. MiXCR, run by TCRdb on the PCR reads, gives a single entry per CDR3 protein. Of about a million distinct CDR3 sequences detected, roughly 29% appear once; the ten largest clones hold more than 25%. Here the sequenced sample was PBMCs, mostly from graft donor cells, taken 360 days after TCRalphabeta/CD19-depleted stem cell transplant. The receptors stem from a boy under two years old who had a stem cell transplant for SCID, so the T cells may come from the graft donor.

The genes are TRBV25-1 and TRBJ2-7; 9 positions match TRBD1. Looked up from germline, CDR1 is MGHDK and CDR2 is SYGVNS. This CDR3 region has 14 residues. V gave up 4 bases and J gave up 4 bases; unmatched junction bases: 5. The CDR3 loop is CASSVGDREYEQYF. As DNA, the CDR3 is TGTGCCAGCAGTGTGGGGGACAGGGAGTACGAGCAGTACTTC.

This clonotype has a handful of counts. The chain links TRBV7-9 to TRBJ2-4; D remains unclear. The CDR3 is made up of 14 amino acids. With 1 base removed from V and 8 bases from J, the gap between germline ends came to 12 bases. Germline V gene lookup returns CDR1 SEHNR and CDR2 FQNEAQ (reference sequence). The CDR3 sequence: CASSLVGIGDIQYF. DNA of the CDR3: TGTGCCAGCAGCTTAGTTGGCATAGGTGACATTCAGTACTTC.

The chain links TRBV12-3 or TRBV12-4 to TRBJ2-7; 9 bases align to TRBD1. Losses at the gene ends were 4 bases for V and 3 bases for J; bases not matched to a gene: 7. The CDR3 is 15 amino acids. The CDR3 nucleotides read TGTGCCAGCAGTTCCGGACAGGGGCCTCTCTACGAGCAGTACTTC. It is translated as CASSSGQGPLYEQYF.

This clonotype was counted many times. V usage is TRBV7-6 and J usage is TRBJ2-2; 8 nucleotides agree with TRBD1. Per germline, CDR1 SGHVS and CDR2 FNYEAQ. The CDR3 sequence is 21 residues long. The V segment lost 2 bases and the J segment 1 base; nucleotides outside the gene matches: 18. The CDR3 nucleotides read TGTGCCAGCAGCTTATTCCGGGACCTAGGGACAGGACGCTTGAACACCGGGGAGCTGTTTTTT. Translating gives CASSLFRDLGTGRLNTGELFF.

The chain combines TRBV4-3 with TRBJ2-1; possibly TRBD1 for D (6 bases). Germline loops: CDR1 LGHNA, CDR2 YSLEER. V lost 0 bases and J 0 bases, leaving 9 bases between the germline ends. The CDR3 is made up of 16 amino acids. CDR3 DNA: TGCGCCAGCAGCCAAGATGGGGACAACTCCTACAATGAGCAGTTCTTC. Translation gives CASSQDGDNSYNEQFF.

The chain recombines TRBV4-3 with TRBJ2-4; either TRBD1 or TRBD2 may fit D (6 bases each). CDR1 and CDR2 from the germline V gene are LGHNA and YSLEER. Trimming left V 0 bases short and J 0 bases short, with 18 bases between. The CDR3 is 19 residues long. This CDR3 is CASSQDGTGAKLAKNIQYF. CDR3 nucleotide sequence: TGCGCCAGCAGCCAAGATGGGACGGGGGCCAAGCTAGCCAAAAACATTCAGTACTTC.

The J gene is TRBJ2-1, the V gene TRBV7-8, with D perhaps TRBD1 or TRBD2 (5 bases each). CDR1 and CDR2 from the germline V gene are SGHVS and FQNEAQ. The CDR3 is made up of 15 amino acids. Deletions cut 2 bases from V and 4 bases from J, with 12 bases between. The CDR3 DNA sequence: TGTGCCAGCAGCTTAAGGGGAACGGGGTACAATGAGCAGTTCTTC. This sequence encodes CASSLRGTGYNEQFF.

Turning to this clonotype: As the CDR3 is not closed by the conserved phenylalanine or tryptophan, this likely results from a read error. The chain carries TRBV29-1 and TRBJ1-2, with D hard to call. The germline V gene encodes CDR1 SQVTM and CDR2 ANQGSEA. V lost 4 bases and J 3 bases, leaving 15 bases between the germline ends. The CDR3 extends over 14 amino acids. The CDR3 bases are TGCAGCGTTGTGTCGGTCCGACATTACTATGGCTACACCTAC. Its translation: CSVVSVRHYYGYTY.

The chain employs TRBV28 and TRBJ2-7, with D possibly matching TRBD1 (6 bases). This CDR3 has 14 amino acids. V lost 5 bases, J lost 4 bases, and 15 bases lay in between. Germline assignment: CDR1 MDHEN and CDR2 SYDVKM. CDR3 in amino acids: CASSNRTVVYEQYF. The CDR3 coding sequence is TGTGCCAGCAGTAACAGGACAGTAGTATACGAGCAGTACTTC.

This clonotype was seen a handful of times. CDR3 in DNA: TGTGCCAGCAGACCTAGCGGGGCCCGCACAGATACGCAGTATTTT. As protein: CASRPSGARTDTQYF. This sequence joins TRBV6-1 and TRBJ2-3; 9 bases line up with TRBD2. This CDR3 is built from 15 residues. Germline CDR1 and CDR2: MNHNS and SASEGT. Trimming removed 6 bases from V and 1 base from J; junction bases left unmatched: 5.

This clonotype was seen a handful of times. The gene calls are TRBV4-3 and TRBJ2-2; D tentatively reads TRBD1 or TRBD2 (5 bases each). The V end was cut by 4 bases, the J end by 0 bases, with 18 bases between. From germline, CDR1 is LGHNA and CDR2 YSLEER. The CDR3 length is 18 residues. CDR3: CASSRLPPGTANTGELFF. Written as DNA, the CDR3 is TGCGCCAGCAGCCGATTACCTCCAGGGACCGCGAACACCGGGGAGCTGTTTTTT.

This clonotype occurred once. CDR3: CANSPGISSGNTIYF. CDR3 nucleotides: TGTGCCAACTCCCCAGGGATTTCCTCTGGAAACACCATATATTTT. The chain links TRBV18 to TRBJ1-3, with D possibly TRBD1 on 5 matching bases. CDR1 KGHSH and CDR2 LQKENI come from the germline V gene. The CDR3 has 15 residues. V gave up 10 bases and J gave up 0 bases, with 16 bases separating them.

This clonotype occurred a few times. V and J are TRBV21-1 and TRBJ2-7; the listed D gene, TRBD1, was not tested against the DNA. TRBV21-1 is assigned pseudogene status. The CDR3 covers 12 residues. CDR3 nucleotides: TGTGCCAGCAGAACGGACGGGAACGAGCAGTACTTC. It encodes CASRTDGNEQYF.

The gene calls are TRBV28 and TRBJ1-5; 7 bases align to TRBD1. The CDR3 is 16 residues long. In germline, CDR1 is MDHEN, CDR2 SYDVKM. V trimming: 8 bases; J trimming: 0 bases; junction bases outside the gene matches: 10. CDR3 sequence: CASFGTDEYSNQPQHF. The CDR3 nucleotides are TGTGCCAGCTTCGGGACAGATGAATATAGCAATCAGCCCCAGCATTTT.

This chain connects TRBV20-1 to TRBJ2-1; a weak D match, TRBD1 (5 bases). Germline CDR1 is DFQATT and CDR2 is SNEGSKA (reference sequence). V lost 3 bases and J lost 4, with 7 bases in between. The CDR3 sequence is 12 residues long. In nucleotides, the CDR3 is TGCAGTGCTAGTGCAGGGTACAATGAGCAGTTCTTC. Translating gives CSASAGYNEQFF.

V gene TRBV12-3 or TRBV12-4 combines with J gene TRBJ1-2, with 7 bases fitting TRBD1. Losses at the gene ends were 6 bases for V and 6 bases for J; bases not matched to a gene: 7. The CDR3 loop spans 13 amino acids. The CDR3 DNA is TGTGCCAGCAGCCGAGACAGGGAAGATGGCTACACCTTC. This gives the protein CASSRDREDGYTF.

The chain links TRBV3-1 to TRBJ2-1, with D uncertain. In germline, CDR1 is LGHDT, CDR2 YNNKEL (reference sequence). Trimming left V 2 bases short and J 10 bases short, with 6 bases between. There are 11 residues in the CDR3. The CDR3: CASSQMREQFF. The CDR3 coding sequence is TGTGCCAGCAGCCAAATGCGGGAGCAGTTCTTC.

This sequence joins TRBV12-3 or TRBV12-4 and TRBJ1-2, with a possible D match to TRBD1 (5 bases). The CDR3 totals 13 residues. The ends were cut back, 5 bases at V and 3 bases at J, with 10 bases in the middle. This CDR3 reads CASSDSFHYGYTF. CDR3 coding DNA: TGTGCCAGCAGTGACAGTTTTCACTATGGCTACACCTTC.